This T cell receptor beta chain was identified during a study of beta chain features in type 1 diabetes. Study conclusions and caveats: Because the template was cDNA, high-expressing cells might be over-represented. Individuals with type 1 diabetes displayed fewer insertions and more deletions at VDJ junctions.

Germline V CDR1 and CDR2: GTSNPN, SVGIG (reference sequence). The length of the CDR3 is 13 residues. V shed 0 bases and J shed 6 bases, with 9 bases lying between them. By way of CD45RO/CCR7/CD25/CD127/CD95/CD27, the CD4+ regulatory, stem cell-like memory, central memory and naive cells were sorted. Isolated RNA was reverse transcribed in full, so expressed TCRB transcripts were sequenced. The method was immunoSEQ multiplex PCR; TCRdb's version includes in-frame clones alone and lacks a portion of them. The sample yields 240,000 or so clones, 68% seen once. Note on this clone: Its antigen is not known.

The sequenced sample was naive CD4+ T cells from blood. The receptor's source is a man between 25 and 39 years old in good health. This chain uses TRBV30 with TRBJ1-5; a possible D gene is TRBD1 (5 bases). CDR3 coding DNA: TGTGCCTGGAGTGTACCGCAGGGTCAGCCCCAGCATTTT. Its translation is CAWSVPQGQPQHF.